This T cell receptor beta chain was profiled in a study of identical twins. This clonotype was counted a few times. Its antigen is not known. This CDR3 spans 15 amino acids. Germline V lookup: CDR1 MNHNS, CDR2 SASEGT. Trimming took 1 base from V and 6 from J, leaving 13 bases between them. Whole-study results and caveats: Interpretation of the results relied on cross-sectional statistical analysis and not on following the same donors. Twin-shared out-of-frame alpha sequences showed excess low generation probability.

Using its own MiXCR run on the 5' RACE reads, TCRdb lists one record per CDR3 protein. The sample carries some 590,000 distinct CDR3 sequences, 9.5% to 10% recorded once. The same specimen was also included in a second study, on yellow fever vaccine responses in identical twins.

The sequencing input was PBMCs. The V call is TRBV6-1, the J call TRBJ2-1, with D perhaps TRBD2 (6 bases). The clonotype originates from a young woman in good health. CDR3 sequence (DNA): TGTGCCAGCAGTGAAGTTCGGGGGAGTGCCAATGAGCAGTTCTTC. It codes for CASSEVRGSANEQFF.